In this sample, the clone carrying this TCR beta chain turned up a few times. What it binds is not known. The data were taken from a study of T-cell memory formation after mild COVID-19. Across the whole study: TCR clusters largely stayed donor specific. General study points: Certain responding clones were present in pre-infection memory, suggesting participation of cross-reactive memory. Second-wave clones peaking on day 37 lacked confirmed SARS-CoV-2 specificity.

TCRdb called the 5' RACE reads again in MiXCR, with one record for every CDR3 protein. The sample includes 350,000 or so distinct CDR3 sequences, roughly 19% of them seen just once. Germline values: CDR1 MNHEY, CDR2 SVGEGT. There are 14 residues in the CDR3. V was clipped by 5 bases and J by 5 bases, with 15 bases between them. This TCR derives from a man between 18 and 35 years old who had mild COVID-19 (a few samples of this study predate the infection). Cell type and time point are not known. The specimen was PBMCs or a T cell subset sorted from them (not recorded which). The chain has TRBV6-2 or TRBV6-3 and TRBJ2-5, with D possibly TRBD2 on 5 matching bases. The CDR3 DNA sequence: TGTGCCAGCAGTCCACTAGGAGGACGGGAGACCCAGTACTTC. It is translated as CASSPLGGRETQYF.